This entry lists 27 T cell receptor beta chains sequenced from one sample in a study of Graves' ophthalmopathy and Graves' hyperthyroidism. The sequenced template was RNA, covering the TCR beta CDR3 region. RT-PCR with HTBI primers came first, then second-round multiplex PCR. TCRdb passed the multiplex PCR reads through MiXCR, listing each CDR3 protein once. The sample records under 400,000 distinct CDR3 sequences, roughly 16% being singletons. The sample consisted of peripheral blood. Receptors originate from an adult man with Graves' ophthalmopathy.

The sample holds many counts of this clonotype. V and J are TRBV5-1 and TRBJ1-1; D gene uncertain. The germline V gene has CDR1 SGHRS and CDR2 YFSETQ. Between the trimmed V and J ends, which lost 1 base and 1 base, there was a span of 11 bases. The CDR3 has 15 residues. The CDR3 sequence is CASSLRGARNTEAFF. CDR3 DNA: TGCGCCAGCAGCTTGCGAGGTGCGAGGAACACTGAAGCTTTCTTT.

This clonotype appeared many times. The V call is TRBV6-2 or TRBV6-3, the J call TRBJ1-5; D unresolved. From germline, CDR1 is MNHEY and CDR2 SVGEGT. Between the trimmed V and J ends, which lost 2 bases and 0 bases, there was a span of 8 bases. The CDR3 contains 15 residues. The CDR3 spells CASSYPDFSNQPQHF. The CDR3 coding sequence is TGTGCCAGCAGTTACCCGGACTTTAGCAATCAGCCCCAGCATTTT.

Comments on this clonotype: This may stem from a read error, because a much larger clone lies one nucleotide away. The chain's CDR3 is CASRPSTVMETQYF. The DNA for the CDR3 is TGTGCCAGCAGACCGAGTACAGTGATGGAGACCCAGTACTTC. This chain links TRBV7-9 with TRBJ2-5; D is ambiguous. Germline CDR1 reads SEHNR; CDR2 reads FQNEAQ (reference sequence). The V gene lost 6 bases and the J gene lost 5 bases, with 16 bases spanning the gap. This CDR3 has 14 amino acids.

This clonotype has ten or more counts. The chain links TRBV4-3 to TRBJ2-7, with 8 bases matching TRBD1. The V gene's germline CDR1 is LGHNA and CDR2 YSLEER. Losses at the gene ends were 2 bases for V and 3 bases for J; bases not matched to a gene: 9. The CDR3 extends over 16 amino acids. This CDR3 is CASSQHRLTGGYEQYF. The CDR3 region has the DNA TGCGCCAGCAGCCAACACCGACTTACAGGGGGCTACGAGCAGTACTTC.

The chain couples TRBV18 to TRBJ2-7; 9 positions agree with TRBD2. V lost 3 bases and J lost 3; bases outside the gene matches: 12. The CDR3 extends over 17 amino acids. Germline lookup yields CDR1 KGHSH and CDR2 LQKENI. As DNA, the CDR3 is TGTGCCAGCTCACCGAGCCGGGGACTAGCCGAAGTCTACGAGCAGTACTTC. This codes for CASSPSRGLAEVYEQYF.

In this sample, this clonotype turned up many times. This chain uses TRBV6-1 with TRBJ1-1; D gene uncertain. Trimming left V 6 bases short and J 4 bases short, with 12 bases between. CDR3 size: 13 residues. CDR1 and CDR2 from the germline V gene are MNHNS and SASEGT. The CDR3 region is CASSTIKGTEAFF. The DNA for the CDR3 is TGTGCCAGCAGCACGATTAAGGGCACTGAAGCTTTCTTT.

This clonotype has a count of ten or more. The chain combines TRBV20-1 with TRBJ2-7; D may be TRBD1 (6 bases). Per germline, CDR1 DFQATT and CDR2 SNEGSKA (reference sequence). The CDR3 consists of 13 residues. V was cut by 3 bases and J by 3 bases, with 12 bases left in between. The CDR3 DNA reads TGCAGTGCTAGCTGGGGGCGGAGCTACGAGCAGTACTTC. The encoded protein is CSASWGRSYEQYF.

In this sample, this clonotype turned up many times. This rearrangement joins TRBV27 to TRBJ1-1; D remains unclear. V lost 8 bases and J lost 6, with 19 bases in between. In germline, CDR1 is MNHEY, CDR2 SMNVEV (reference sequence). CDR3 length: 14 amino acids. The CDR3 loop reads CASWYSNRPAEAFF. The CDR3 DNA reads TGTGCCAGCTGGTATTCAAACCGGCCCGCTGAAGCTTTCTTT.

V usage is TRBV7-8 and J usage is TRBJ2-5; 11 bases align to TRBD1. This CDR3 has 16 amino acids. With V trimmed by 7 bases and J by 3 bases, 10 bases remained unmatched. The germline CDR1 and CDR2 sequences are SGHVS and FQNEAQ. The CDR3 region is CASIEDRGRFKETQYF. The CDR3 nucleotides read TGTGCCAGCATCGAGGACAGGGGGCGATTCAAAGAGACCCAGTACTTC.

This clonotype was observed a handful of times. The V call is TRBV12-3 or TRBV12-4, the J call TRBJ1-2; unclear D gene. With 6 bases removed from V and 2 bases from J, the gap between germline ends came to 10 bases. The CDR3 is made up of 13 amino acids. CDR3: CASSPARNYGYTF. CDR3 coding DNA: TGTGCCAGCAGCCCGGCAAGAAACTATGGCTACACCTTC.

This clonotype was picked up many times. This sequence joins TRBV4-2 and TRBJ2-2; no reliable D call. The CDR3 runs 17 residues. Between the trimmed V and J ends, which lost 2 bases and 0 bases, there was a span of 13 bases. Germline V gene data show CDR1 as LGHNA and CDR2 as YNFKEQ. For the CDR3, the DNA is TGTGCCAGCAGCCAACCGTCACTCCTCGCGAACACCGGGGAGCTGTTTTTT. Amino acids: CASSQPSLLANTGELFF.

This clonotype appeared many times. V and J are TRBV7-2 and TRBJ1-1, with D possibly TRBD1 on 6 matching bases. Trimming pared 1 base from V and 4 bases from J, leaving 13 bases between. This CDR3 has 15 amino acids. CDR1 is SGHTA, CDR2 FQGNSA, per germline. The CDR3 nucleotides read TGTGCCAGCAGCTTAGTTTCGGGCAGGGGCACTGAAGCTTTCTTT. It yields the protein CASSLVSGRGTEAFF.

Many counts were recorded for this clonotype. The genes are TRBV27 and TRBJ2-5; 9 nucleotides agree with TRBD1. Germline CDR1 MNHEY, CDR2 SMNVEV (reference sequence). The CDR3 is 17 residues long. V was clipped by 6 bases and J by 0 bases; unmatched bases: 11. The CDR3 sequence: CASRGFQDRGDQETQYF. The CDR3 nucleotides read TGTGCCAGCAGGGGCTTTCAGGACAGGGGCGACCAAGAGACCCAGTACTTC.

This clonotype has a count of ten or more. The V call is TRBV29-1, the J call TRBJ2-2; 9 bases are shared with TRBD1. With 6 bases clipped from V and 3 bases from J, the junction kept 2 bases outside the gene matches. The V gene's germline CDR1 is SQVTM and CDR2 ANQGSEA. The CDR3 loop spans 13 amino acids. CDR3 loop: CSVGDRDTGELFF. The CDR3 DNA reads TGCAGCGTCGGGGACAGGGACACCGGGGAGCTGTTTTTT.

This clonotype was counted many times. The chain uses TRBV6-1 and TRBJ2-7, with D possibly being TRBD2 (5 bases). CDR1 is MNHNS and CDR2 is SASEGT in the germline V gene. This CDR3 comprises 12 residues. Trimming took off 6 bases at V and 4 bases at J, with 10 bases between the two ends. The CDR3 here is CASSLTKYEQYF. The CDR3 DNA reads as TGTGCCAGCAGCCTGACTAAATACGAGCAGTACTTC.

This clonotype appeared many times. V gene TRBV28 combines with J gene TRBJ1-3; perhaps TRBD1 as D (5 bases). The CDR3 is 14 amino acids. V shed 10 bases and J shed 2 bases, with 15 bases lying between them. The germline V gene encodes CDR1 MDHEN and CDR2 SYDVKM. The CDR3 protein is CATFAGGAGNTIYF. The CDR3 nucleotides are TGTGCCACCTTTGCCGGGGGTGCTGGAAACACCATATATTTT.

In this sample, this clonotype turned up many times. The DNA for the CDR3 is TGTGCCAGCAGTCGAGGACAGGAACATAGCAATCAGCCCCAGCATTTT. Protein: CASSRGQEHSNQPQHF. This chain links TRBV6-2 or TRBV6-3 with TRBJ1-5; TRBD1 matches 7 bases. Germline V gene lookup returns CDR1 MNHEY and CDR2 SVGEGT. The CDR3 is made up of 16 amino acids. J lost 0 bases, V lost 5 bases, and 7 bases had no gene match.

This clonotype was seen at least ten times. The V and J genes are TRBV5-1 and TRBJ2-7; D is tentatively TRBD1 or TRBD2 (5 bases each). The V end lost 4 bases, the J end lost 4 bases, and 18 bases lay between the germline ends. Germline CDR1 reads SGHRS; CDR2 reads YFSETQ. CDR3 length: 15 residues. The DNA of the CDR3 is TGCGCCAGCAGCCACGCCGGGACCAACAAATACGAGCAGTACTTC. It is translated as CASSHAGTNKYEQYF.

This clonotype appeared many times. V is TRBV7-2 and J is TRBJ2-2; D perhaps matches TRBD2 (5 bases). The CDR3 length is 14 residues. From germline, CDR1 is SGHTA and CDR2 FQGNSA. V dropped 5 bases and J dropped 6 bases, with 13 bases sitting between them. CDR3 sequence: CASSMARASGELFF. CDR3 sequence (DNA): TGTGCCAGCAGCATGGCGAGGGCCTCCGGGGAGCTGTTTTTT.

This clonotype was counted many times. V gene TRBV28 combines with J gene TRBJ1-6, with 7 bases lining up with TRBD1. CDR1 and CDR2 (germline): MDHEN, SYDVKM. The CDR3 runs to 15 residues. After removal of 5 bases from V and 9 bases from J, the junction contained 10 bases not matched to a gene. The CDR3 reads CASSPQQGLASPLHF. The DNA of the CDR3 is TGTGCCAGCAGTCCGCAACAGGGGCTTGCTTCACCCCTCCACTTT.

This clonotype showed up many times. This chain connects TRBV30 to TRBJ2-7, with a tentative D call TRBD2 (6 bases). The CDR3 contains 13 residues. Germline CDR1 reads GTSNPN; CDR2 reads SVGIG (reference sequence). V gave up 3 bases and J gave up 5 bases, with 14 bases separating them. CDR3 in amino acids: CAWSPDGRHEQYF. DNA for the CDR3: TGTGCCTGGAGCCCAGACGGGAGACACGAGCAGTACTTC.

This clonotype was observed at least ten times. The V call is TRBV7-8, the J call TRBJ2-5; 12 bases are a match to TRBD2. CDR1 is SGHVS, CDR2 FQNEAQ, per germline. The J segment lost 9 bases and the V segment lost 5 bases, leaving 16 bases of the junction unmatched. The CDR3 length is 17 residues. The CDR3, as DNA: TGTGCCAGCAGCCCTCGGACTAGCGGGGCCGGCTCAGTGTCCCAGTACTTC. Its translation: CASSPRTSGAGSVSQYF.

V is TRBV12-3 or TRBV12-4 and J is TRBJ2-5; D gene ambiguous. Trimming removed 2 bases at V and 0 bases at J, with 16 bases between. This CDR3 contains 17 residues. The CDR3, as DNA: TGTGCCAGCAGTTTATTGGGTCGGACGGACCACCAAGAGACCCAGTACTTC. Translation gives CASSLLGRTDHQETQYF.

This chain joins TRBV20-1 and TRBJ1-1, with D unclear. V lost 5 bases, J lost 1 base, and 14 bases lay in between. CDR1 and CDR2 from the germline V gene are DFQATT and SNEGSKA (reference sequence). The CDR3 is 14 amino acids. CDR3 residues: CSAPRPRRNTEAFF. CDR3 in DNA: TGCAGTGCTCCCCGACCACGGAGGAACACTGAAGCTTTCTTT.

This clonotype was counted a few times. The chain combines TRBV28 with TRBJ2-5; 7 positions match TRBD1. This CDR3 comprises 15 residues. The V gene end was trimmed by 4 bases and the J gene end by 7 bases; junction bases not matched to a gene: 12. CDR1 is MDHEN and CDR2 is SYDVKM in the germline V gene. The CDR3 sequence is CASSSGTVGQRTQYF. CDR3 bases: TGTGCCAGCAGTTCCGGGACAGTGGGGCAGAGGACCCAGTACTTC. The full variable domain, with the rest looked up from reference TRBV28 and TRBJ2-5, is DVKVTQSSRYLVKRTGEKVFLECVQDMDHENMFWYRQDPGLGLRLIYFSYDVKMKEKGDIPEGYSVSREKKERFSLILESASTNQTSMYLCASSSGTVGQRTQYFGPGTRLLVL.

This clonotype has ten or more counts. The J gene is TRBJ1-1, the V gene TRBV29-1; weak D call: TRBD1 (5 bases). Trimming removed 0 bases at V and 1 base at J, with 9 bases between. The CDR3 is 14 amino acids. From germline, CDR1 is SQVTM and CDR2 ANQGSEA. The DNA of the CDR3 is TGCAGCGTTGAAGAGGGGGGGAAGAACACTGAAGCTTTCTTT. It encodes CSVEEGGKNTEAFF.

This clonotype was counted many times. The chain links TRBV18 to TRBJ2-5, with D unclear. Germline V CDR1 and CDR2: KGHSH, LQKENI. The length of the CDR3 is 13 residues. Trimming took 2 bases from V and 5 from J, leaving 9 bases between them. The DNA of the CDR3 is TGTGCCAGCTCACCAGCATTGCGGGAGACCCAGTACTTC. Translated: CASSPALRETQYF.